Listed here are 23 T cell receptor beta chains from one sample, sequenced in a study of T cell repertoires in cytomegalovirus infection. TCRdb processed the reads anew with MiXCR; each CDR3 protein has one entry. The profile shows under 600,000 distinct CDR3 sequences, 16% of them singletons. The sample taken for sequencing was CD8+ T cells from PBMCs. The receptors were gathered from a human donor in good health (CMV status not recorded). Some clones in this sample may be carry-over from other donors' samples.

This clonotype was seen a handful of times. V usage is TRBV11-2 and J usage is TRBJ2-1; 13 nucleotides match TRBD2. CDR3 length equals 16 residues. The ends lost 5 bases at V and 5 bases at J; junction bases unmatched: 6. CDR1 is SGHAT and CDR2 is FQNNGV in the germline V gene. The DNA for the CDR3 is TGTGCCAGCAGCCCCGGACTAGCGGGAGATGACAATGAGCAGTTCTTC. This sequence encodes CASSPGLAGDDNEQFF. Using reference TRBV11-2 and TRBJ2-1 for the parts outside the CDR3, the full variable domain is EAGVAQSPRYKIIEKRQSVAFWCNPISGHATLYWYQQILGQGPKLLIQFQNNGVVDDSQLPKDRFSAERLKGVDSTLKIQPAKLEDSAVYLCASSPGLAGDDNEQFFGPGTRLTVL.

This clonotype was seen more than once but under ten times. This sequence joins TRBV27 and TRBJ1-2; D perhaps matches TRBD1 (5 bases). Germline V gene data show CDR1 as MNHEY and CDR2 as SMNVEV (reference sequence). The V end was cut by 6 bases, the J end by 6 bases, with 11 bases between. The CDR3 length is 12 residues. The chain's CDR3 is CASRGGVNGYTF. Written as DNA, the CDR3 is TGTGCCAGCAGGGGAGGGGTGAATGGCTACACCTTC.

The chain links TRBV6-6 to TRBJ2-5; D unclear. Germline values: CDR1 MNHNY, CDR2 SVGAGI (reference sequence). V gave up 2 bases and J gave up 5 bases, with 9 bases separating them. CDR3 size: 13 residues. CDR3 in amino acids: CASSYRPKETQYF. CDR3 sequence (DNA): TGTGCCAGCAGTTACCGACCCAAGGAGACCCAGTACTTC.

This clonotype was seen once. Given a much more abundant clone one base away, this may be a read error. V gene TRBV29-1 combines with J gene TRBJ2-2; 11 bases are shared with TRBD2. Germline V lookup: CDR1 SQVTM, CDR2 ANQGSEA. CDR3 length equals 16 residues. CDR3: CSVEDPTSGITGVLFF. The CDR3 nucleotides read TGCAGCGTTGAAGACCCGACTAGCGGGATCACCGGGGTGCTGTTTTTT.

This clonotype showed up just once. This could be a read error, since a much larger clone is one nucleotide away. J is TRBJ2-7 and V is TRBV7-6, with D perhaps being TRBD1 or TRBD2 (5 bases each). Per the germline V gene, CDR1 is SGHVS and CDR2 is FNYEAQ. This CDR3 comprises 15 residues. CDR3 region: CARSLARDGLHEQYF. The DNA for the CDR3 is TGTGCCAGAAGCTTAGCCCGGGACGGCCTTCACGAGCAGTACTTC.

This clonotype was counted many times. CDR3 sequence reads: CASSLRTYEQYF. The CDR3 DNA reads as TGTGCCAGCAGCTTAAGGACCTACGAGCAGTACTTC. The chain is built from TRBV11-2 and TRBJ2-7; no definite D call. CDR3 size: 12 residues. CDR1 and CDR2 from the germline V gene are SGHAT and FQNNGV. V lost 2 bases, J lost 2 bases, and 4 bases lay in between.

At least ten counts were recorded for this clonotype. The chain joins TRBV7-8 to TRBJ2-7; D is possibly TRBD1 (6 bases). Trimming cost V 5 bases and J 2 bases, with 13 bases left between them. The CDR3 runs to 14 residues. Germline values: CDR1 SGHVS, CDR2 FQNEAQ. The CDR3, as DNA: TGTGCCAGCAGCATTCCGACAGGTCCCTACGAGCAGTACTTC. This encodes CASSIPTGPYEQYF.

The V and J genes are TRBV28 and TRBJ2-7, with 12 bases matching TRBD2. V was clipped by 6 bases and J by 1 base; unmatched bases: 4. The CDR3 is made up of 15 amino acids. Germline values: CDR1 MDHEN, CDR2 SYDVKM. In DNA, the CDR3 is TGTGCCAGCAGGTTGGGACTAGCGGGTTCCTACGAGCAGTACTTC. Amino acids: CASRLGLAGSYEQYF.

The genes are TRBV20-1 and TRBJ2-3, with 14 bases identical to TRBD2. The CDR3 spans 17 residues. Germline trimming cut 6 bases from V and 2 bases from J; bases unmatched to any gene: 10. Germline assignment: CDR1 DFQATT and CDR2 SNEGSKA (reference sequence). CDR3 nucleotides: TGCAGTGCCATCACCGGGACTAGCGGGAGTATCACAGATACGCAGTATTTT. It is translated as CSAITGTSGSITDTQYF.

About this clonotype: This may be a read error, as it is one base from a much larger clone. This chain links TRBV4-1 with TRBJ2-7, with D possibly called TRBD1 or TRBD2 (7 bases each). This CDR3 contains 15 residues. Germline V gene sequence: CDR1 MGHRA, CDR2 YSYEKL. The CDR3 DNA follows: TGCACCAGCTCCCAAGGGTCAGGGGGGGTCTACGAGCAGTACTTC. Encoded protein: CTSSQGSGGVYEQYF.

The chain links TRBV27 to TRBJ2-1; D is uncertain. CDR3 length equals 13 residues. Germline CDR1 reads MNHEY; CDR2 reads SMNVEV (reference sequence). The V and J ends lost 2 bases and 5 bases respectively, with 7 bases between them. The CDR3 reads CASSLSTDNEQFF. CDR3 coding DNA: TGTGCCAGCAGTTTAAGCACGGACAATGAGCAGTTCTTC.

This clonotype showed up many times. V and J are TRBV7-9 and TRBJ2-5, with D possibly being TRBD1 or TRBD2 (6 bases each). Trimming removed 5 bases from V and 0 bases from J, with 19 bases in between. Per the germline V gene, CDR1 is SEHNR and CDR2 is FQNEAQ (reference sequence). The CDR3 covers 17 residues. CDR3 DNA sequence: TGTGCCAGCAGCCTCCGGGAGCCGGGACATAACCAAGAGACCCAGTACTTC. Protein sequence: CASSLREPGHNQETQYF.

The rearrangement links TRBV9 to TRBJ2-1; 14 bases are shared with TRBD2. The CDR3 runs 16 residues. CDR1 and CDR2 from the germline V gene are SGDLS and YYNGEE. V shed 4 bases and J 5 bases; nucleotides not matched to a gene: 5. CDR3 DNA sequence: TGTGCCAGCAGCAAGGGACTAGCGGGAGTACACAATGAGCAGTTCTTC. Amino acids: CASSKGLAGVHNEQFF. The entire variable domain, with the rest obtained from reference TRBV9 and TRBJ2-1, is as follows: DSGVTQTPKHLITATGQRVTLRCSPRSGDLSVYWYQQSLDQGLQFLIQYYNGEERAKGNILERFSAQQFPDLHSELNLSSLELGDSALYFCASSKGLAGVHNEQFFGPGTRLTVL.

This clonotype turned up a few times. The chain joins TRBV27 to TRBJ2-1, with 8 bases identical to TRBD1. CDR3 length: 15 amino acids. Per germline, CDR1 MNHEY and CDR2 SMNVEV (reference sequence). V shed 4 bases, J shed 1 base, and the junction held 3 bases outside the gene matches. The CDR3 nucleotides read TGTGCCAGCAGTTCCCGGACAGGGTCCTACAATGAGCAGTTCTTC. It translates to CASSSRTGSYNEQFF.

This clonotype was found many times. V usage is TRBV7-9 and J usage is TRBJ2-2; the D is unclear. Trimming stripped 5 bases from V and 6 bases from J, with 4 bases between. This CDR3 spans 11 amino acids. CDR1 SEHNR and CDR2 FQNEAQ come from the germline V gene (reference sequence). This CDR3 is CASSHPGELFF. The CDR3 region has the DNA TGTGCCAGCAGCCACCCCGGGGAGCTGTTTTTT. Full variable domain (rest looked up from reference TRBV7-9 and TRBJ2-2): DTGVSQNPRHKITKRGQNVTFRCDPISEHNRLYWYRQTLGQGPEFLTYFQNEAQLEKSRLLSDRFSAERPKGSFSTLEIQRTEQGDSAMYLCASSHPGELFFGEGSRLTVL.

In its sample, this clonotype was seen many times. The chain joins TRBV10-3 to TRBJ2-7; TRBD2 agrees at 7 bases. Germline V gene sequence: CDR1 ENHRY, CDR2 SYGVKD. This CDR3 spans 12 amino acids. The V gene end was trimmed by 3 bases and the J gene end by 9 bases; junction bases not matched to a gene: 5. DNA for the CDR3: TGTGCCATCAGTGATGAATGGGGGGGGCAGTACTTC. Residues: CAISDEWGGQYF.

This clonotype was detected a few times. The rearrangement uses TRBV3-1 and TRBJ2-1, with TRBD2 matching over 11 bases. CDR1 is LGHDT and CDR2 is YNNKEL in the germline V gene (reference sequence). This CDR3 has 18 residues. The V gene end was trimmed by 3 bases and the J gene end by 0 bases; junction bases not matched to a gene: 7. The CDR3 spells CASSHASGRYGSYNEQFF. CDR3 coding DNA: TGTGCCAGCAGCCATGCTAGCGGGAGGTACGGCTCCTACAATGAGCAGTTCTTC.

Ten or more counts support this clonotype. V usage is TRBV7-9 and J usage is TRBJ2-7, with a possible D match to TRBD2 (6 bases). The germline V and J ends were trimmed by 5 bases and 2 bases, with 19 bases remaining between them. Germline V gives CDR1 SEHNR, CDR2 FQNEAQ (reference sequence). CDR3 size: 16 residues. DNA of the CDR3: TGTGCCAGCAGCCTCCTAGCGACCAACATACCCTACGAGCAGTACTTC. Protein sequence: CASSLLATNIPYEQYF. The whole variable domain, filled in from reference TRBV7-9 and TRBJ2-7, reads DTGVSQNPRHKITKRGQNVTFRCDPISEHNRLYWYRQTLGQGPEFLTYFQNEAQLEKSRLLSDRFSAERPKGSFSTLEIQRTEQGDSAMYLCASSLLATNIPYEQYFGPGTRLTVT.

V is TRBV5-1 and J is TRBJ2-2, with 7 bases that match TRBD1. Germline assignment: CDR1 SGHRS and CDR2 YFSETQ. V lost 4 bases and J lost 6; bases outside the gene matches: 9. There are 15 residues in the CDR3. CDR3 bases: TGCGCCAGCAGCCAAGACAGGGCGGCCGCCGGGGAGCTGTTTTTT. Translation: CASSQDRAAAGELFF.

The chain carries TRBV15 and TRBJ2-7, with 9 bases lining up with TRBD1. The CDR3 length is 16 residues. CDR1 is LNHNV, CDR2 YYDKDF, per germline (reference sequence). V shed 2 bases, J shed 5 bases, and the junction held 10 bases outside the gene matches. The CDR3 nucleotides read TGTGCCACCAGCAGACCATCTGACAGGGGGAGGAACGAGCAGTACTTC. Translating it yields CATSRPSDRGRNEQYF.

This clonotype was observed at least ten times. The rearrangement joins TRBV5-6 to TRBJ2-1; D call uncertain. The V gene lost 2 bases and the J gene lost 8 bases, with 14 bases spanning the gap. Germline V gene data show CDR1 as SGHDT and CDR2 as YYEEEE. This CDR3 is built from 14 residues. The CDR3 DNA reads TGTGCCAGCAGCTTCGCCCTAGTCGAATATGAGCAGTTCTTC. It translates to CASSFALVEYEQFF.

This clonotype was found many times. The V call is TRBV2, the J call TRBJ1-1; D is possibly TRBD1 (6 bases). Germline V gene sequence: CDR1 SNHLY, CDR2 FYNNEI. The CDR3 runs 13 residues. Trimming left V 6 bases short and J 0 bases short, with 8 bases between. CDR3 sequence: CASRNRVNTEAFF. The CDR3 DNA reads TGTGCCAGCAGGAACAGGGTGAACACTGAAGCTTTCTTT.

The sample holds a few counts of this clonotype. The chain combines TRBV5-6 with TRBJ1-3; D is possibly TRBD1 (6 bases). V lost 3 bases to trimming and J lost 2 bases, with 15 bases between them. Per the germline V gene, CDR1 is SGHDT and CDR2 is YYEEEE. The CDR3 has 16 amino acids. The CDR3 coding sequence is TGTGCCAGCAGCTACCTGGAGACAGGCGCTGGAAACACCATATATTTT. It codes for CASSYLETGAGNTIYF.